The 7 T cell receptor beta chains listed next were all sequenced from one sample in a study of OX40 agonist ivuxolimab in advanced cancers. Library construction relied on the immunoSEQ multiplex PCR assay. Imported from immuneACCESS, the table was reduced by TCRdb to in-frame sequences with V and J called. These copies leave out some clones; in studies compared against another copy, an unresolved V gene accounts for under half, and the cause of the remainder is not known. The sample table contains approximately 67,000 clones; only one count was recorded for 90% to 95% of them. About 2.4% of the sample is held by the ten biggest clonotypes. This specimen consisted of CD4+ or CD8+ T cells sorted from blood, obtained in a trial of the OX40 agonist ivuxolimab. These receptors were obtained from an adult with an advanced solid tumor such as melanoma, head and neck, liver or kidney cancer.

V usage is TRBV7-2 and J usage is TRBJ1-5; D possibly corresponds to TRBD1 (5 bases). V gave up 3 bases and J gave up 4 bases, with 7 bases separating them. CDR3 length: 13 residues. CDR1 SGHTA and CDR2 FQGNSA come from the germline V gene. CDR3 nucleotide sequence: TGTGCCAGCAGCTTGAGGGGAAATCAGCCCCAGCATTTT. Protein product: CASSLRGNQPQHF.

The J gene is TRBJ1-2, the V gene TRBV11-3; D gene unclear. This CDR3 is built from 13 residues. Germline lookup yields CDR1 SGHNT and CDR2 YENEEA. The germline V and J ends were trimmed by 5 bases and 4 bases, with 11 bases remaining between them. This CDR3 reads CASSPGGGYGYTF. The CDR3 nucleotides are TGTGCCAGCAGCCCCGGAGGAGGCTATGGCTACACCTTC.

This chain joins TRBV5-1 and TRBJ2-2, with 8 bases identical to TRBD2. The trim removed 0 bases at V and 1 base at J, leaving 2 bases unmatched. The germline gives CDR1 SGHRS, CDR2 YFSETQ. This CDR3 is built from 16 residues. The DNA of the CDR3 is TGCGCCAGCAGCTTGGGGCTAGCGGGGAACACCGGGGAGCTGTTTTTT. Translating gives CASSLGLAGNTGELFF.

The chain carries TRBV28 and TRBJ1-5; 9 nucleotides agree with TRBD1. Germline V gene lookup returns CDR1 MDHEN and CDR2 SYDVKM. This CDR3 has 17 residues. J gave up 0 bases and V 7 bases, and 10 bases lay outside the gene matches. As DNA, the CDR3 is TGTGCCAGCAACAGGGGGCCCCCTAGTTCTAGCAATCAGCCCCAGCATTTT. Translation: CASNRGPPSSSNQPQHF.

This chain connects TRBV7-8 to TRBJ2-7; D perhaps matches TRBD1 (5 bases). V shed 3 bases and J shed 0 bases, with 9 bases lying between them. Germline V gene lookup returns CDR1 SGHVS and CDR2 FQNEAQ. The CDR3 sequence is 14 residues long. The CDR3 region has the DNA TGTGCCAGCAGCTTTGGACATAGCTCCTACGAGCAGTACTTC. It yields the protein CASSFGHSSYEQYF.

The gene calls are TRBV6-6 and TRBJ1-2; D uncertain. The germline CDR1 and CDR2 sequences are MNHNY and SVGAGI (reference sequence). V was clipped by 4 bases and J by 8 bases, with 11 bases between them. The CDR3 is 12 amino acids. CDR3 sequence: CASSLDAGGYTF. In DNA form, the CDR3 reads TGTGCCAGCAGTTTGGATGCTGGGGGCTACACCTTC.

V gene TRBV6-1 combines with J gene TRBJ1-2, with D unresolved. Germline values: CDR1 MNHNS, CDR2 SASEGT. The CDR3 runs 10 residues. V dropped 3 bases and J dropped 7 bases, with 3 bases sitting between them. CDR3 in amino acids: CASSEVGYTF. The CDR3 region has the DNA TGTGCCAGCAGTGAGGTTGGCTACACCTTC.